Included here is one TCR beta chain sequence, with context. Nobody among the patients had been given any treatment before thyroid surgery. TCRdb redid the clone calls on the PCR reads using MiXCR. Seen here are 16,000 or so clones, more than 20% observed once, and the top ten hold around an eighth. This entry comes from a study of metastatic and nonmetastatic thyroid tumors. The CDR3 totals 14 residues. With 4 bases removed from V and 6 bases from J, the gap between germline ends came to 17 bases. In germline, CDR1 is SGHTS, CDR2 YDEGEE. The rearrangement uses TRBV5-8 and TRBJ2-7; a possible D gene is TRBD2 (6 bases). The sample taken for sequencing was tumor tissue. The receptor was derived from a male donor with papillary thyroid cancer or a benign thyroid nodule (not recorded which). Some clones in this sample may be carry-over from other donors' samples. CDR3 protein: CASSLERSGGEQYF. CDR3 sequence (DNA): TGTGCCAGCAGCCTAGAGAGGTCCGGGGGCGAGCAGTACTTC.